The 30 T cell receptor beta chains listed next were all sequenced from one sample in a study of CD8+CD57+ T cells in acquired aplastic anemia. CD8+CD57+ cell expansion had been shown by flow cytometry in patients chosen for sequencing. TCR beta VDJ and CDR3 profiles were obtained from a genomic DNA template. TCRdb used MiXCR to reprocess the reads, holding one entry per CDR3 protein. The data hold 270,000 or so distinct CDR3 sequences, with 82% observed a single time. Sequenced material: sorted CD4+, CD8+, or CD8+CD57+ T cells (not recorded which) from PBMCs. The receptors were gathered from a human donor with aplastic anemia.

The chain recombines TRBV15 with TRBJ2-3; possible D gene TRBD2, 6 bases. Trimming took 5 bases from V and 0 from J, leaving 12 bases between them. The germline gives CDR1 LNHNV, CDR2 YYDKDF (reference sequence). The length of the CDR3 is 15 residues. The CDR3 DNA reads TGTGCCACCAGCGGTGGCGGGGCAAGCACAGATACGCAGTATTTT. Translating it yields CATSGGGASTDTQYF.

This clonotype appeared a few times. The CDR3 nucleotides read TGTGCCAGTAGTATAGCTAGAGGAGCCTATAATCAGCAGTTCTTC. It is translated as CASSIARGAYNQQFF. The chain uses TRBV7-8 and TRBJ2-1; no definite D call. CDR3 length equals 15 residues. V was trimmed by 9 bases and J by 11 bases, leaving 26 bases between them. Germline CDR1 and CDR2: SGHVS and FQNEAQ.

Turning to this clonotype: This CDR3 is missing its conserved last phenylalanine or tryptophan, likely due to a read error. Because the CDR3's place on the DNA is in doubt, the DNA is left out and the CDR3 is given as listed by TCRdb. CDR3 sequence: CASSPGATHDGYIC. The chain couples TRBV2 to TRBJ1-2. 14 amino acids form the CDR3, both terminal residues included. Per the germline V gene, CDR1 is SNHLY and CDR2 is FYNNEI.

The chain combines TRBV7-3 with TRBJ1-1; TRBD1 is a possible D gene (5 bases). This CDR3 contains 15 residues. Trimming cost V 8 bases and J 3 bases, with 19 bases left between them. Germline V gene data show CDR1 as SGHTA and CDR2 as FQGTGA. The chain's CDR3 is CASSLQANADTEAFF. The CDR3 DNA sequence: TGTGCCAGCTCATTACAGGCCAACGCCGACACTGAAGCTTTCTTT.

J is TRBJ1-1 and V is TRBV4-1; D is unclear. V gave up 3 bases and J gave up 12 bases, with 29 bases separating them. This CDR3 region has 17 residues. The germline V gene encodes CDR1 MGHRA and CDR2 YSYEKL. Written as DNA, the CDR3 is TGCGCCAGCAGCCAGGAGGACCTAGCGGGAAAAAATGAGCAGTCTTTCTTT. The encoded protein is CASSQEDLAGKNEQSFF.

This clonotype was counted once. The chain combines TRBV7-8 with TRBJ2-7; D may be TRBD2 (6 bases). Deletions cut 3 bases from V and 4 bases from J, with 25 bases between. The CDR3 extends over 18 amino acids. CDR1 is SGHVS, CDR2 FQNEAQ, per germline. The CDR3 DNA sequence: TGTGCCAGCAGCTTTGCGCCAGGCGGGGAAGCCCATTCTTACGAGCAGTACGTC. It yields the protein CASSFAPGGEAHSYEQYV.

The chain uses TRBV12-3 or TRBV12-4 and TRBJ2-1; D possibly matches TRBD1 or TRBD2 (5 bases each). This CDR3 comprises 13 residues. Deletions cut 6 bases from V and 9 bases from J, with 15 bases between. CDR3 nucleotides: TGTGCCAGCAGCTCCTTGACGAGGGGTGAGCAGTTCTTC. Translated, it gives CASSSLTRGEQFF.

This clonotype was seen once. Sequence at one end of the junction differs from germline and may be a read error. This chain joins TRBV15 and TRBJ1-6; D ambiguous. The germline V gene has CDR1 LNHNV and CDR2 YYDKDF (reference sequence). CDR3 length: 14 residues. For the CDR3, the DNA is TGTGCCACCAGCAGGGACTCCAGCCTAGAACCCCTGTACTTC. Translation gives CATSRDSSLEPLYF.

The gene calls are TRBV5-4 and TRBJ2-7, with D perhaps matching TRBD2 (5 bases). Germline CDR1 is SGHNT and CDR2 is YYREEE (reference sequence). The CDR3 spans 14 residues. V lost 3 bases to trimming and J lost 4 bases, with 14 bases between them. The CDR3 DNA follows: TGTGCCAGCAGCTCCGCCGGGGATTATTACGAGCAGTACTTC. It translates to CASSSAGDYYEQYF.

The chain is built from TRBV10-3 and TRBJ2-5, with 9 bases that match TRBD2. Trimming cost V 5 bases and J 9 bases; bases outside gene matches: 10. Germline CDR1 ENHRY, CDR2 SYGVKD. The CDR3 runs to 14 residues. The CDR3 spells CAISMGSEREAQYF. The CDR3 region has the DNA TGTGCCATCAGTATGGGTAGCGAGCGGGAGGCCCAGTACTTC.

For this clonotype: Its ends do not fully match the called genes, so a read error is possible. The chain uses TRBV9 and TRBJ2-1; D unclear. The CDR3 runs 15 residues. CDR1 SGDLS and CDR2 YYNGEE come from the germline V gene. The DNA of the CDR3 is TGTGCCAGCAGCTTAGGCTACCCCACCTACAATGTGCAGTTCTTC. It translates to CASSLGYPTYNVQFF.

V usage is TRBV2 and J usage is TRBJ2-3; TRBD2 agrees at 11 bases. This CDR3 region has 14 residues. V shed 7 bases and J 1 base; nucleotides not matched to a gene: 1. CDR1 is SNHLY and CDR2 is FYNNEI in the germline V gene. The CDR3, as DNA: TGTGCCAGCATACTAGCGGGAGGCACAGATACGCAGTATTTT. Translated: CASILAGGTDTQYF.

This chain links TRBV7-9 with TRBJ2-1, with D tentatively TRBD2 (5 bases). The CDR3 extends over 16 amino acids. The germline V gene has CDR1 SEHNR and CDR2 FQNEAQ (reference sequence). Trimming removed 2 bases at V and 13 bases at J, with 24 bases between. CDR3 sequence reads: CASSLLPGELIVGQFF. DNA of the CDR3: TGTGCCAGCAGCTTACTACCCGGGGAGCTGATCGTTGGACAGTTCTTC.

V usage is TRBV7-8 and J usage is TRBJ2-7; D gene ambiguous. V was cut by 0 bases and J by 1 base, with 19 bases left in between. Germline V lookup: CDR1 SGHVS, CDR2 FQNEAQ. The CDR3 loop spans 18 amino acids. CDR3 loop: CASSLAPGADTQSYEQYV. CDR3 sequence (DNA): TGTGCCAGCAGCTTAGCGCCAGGCGCCGATACGCAGTCCTACGAGCAGTACGTC.

The gene calls are TRBV9 and TRBJ1-1, with D tentatively TRBD1 (6 bases). Per germline, CDR1 SGDLS and CDR2 YYNGEE. V shed 1 base and J shed 1 base, with 14 bases lying between them. CDR3 length: 16 amino acids. CDR3 DNA: TGTGCCAGCAGCGTACAGGGTGGGGGGGCGAACACTGAAGCTTTCTTT. This translates into CASSVQGGGANTEAFF.

The table lists this clonotype with many counts. The V gene is TRBV27, the J gene TRBJ1-2; D perhaps matches TRBD1 (5 bases). The germline gives CDR1 MNHEY, CDR2 SMNVEV (reference sequence). This CDR3 region has 14 residues. Trimming removed 3 bases at V and 1 base at J, with 9 bases between. In nucleotides, the CDR3 is TGTGCCAGCAGTTTCGACAGATTTAACTATGGCTACACCTTC. Translation gives CASSFDRFNYGYTF.

The CDR3 region has the DNA TGTGCCAGCAGCTTACAAAGAGGCGGGGTGTTTTATGGGCAGTTCTTC. Amino acid sequence: CASSLQRGGVFYGQFF. The rearrangement links TRBV7-9 to TRBJ2-1, with D tentatively TRBD2 (6 bases). Germline V lookup: CDR1 SEHNR, CDR2 FQNEAQ (reference sequence). This CDR3 is built from 16 residues. The V and J ends lost 2 bases and 12 bases respectively, with 23 bases between them.

The J gene is TRBJ1-6, the V gene TRBV6-1, with TRBD1 identical over 12 bases. V lost 1 base and J lost 10; bases outside the gene matches: 2. CDR3 size: 15 residues. Looked up from germline, CDR1 is MNHNS and CDR2 is SASEGT. The CDR3: CASSEEGTGGSPLHF. CDR3 in DNA: TGTGCCAGCAGTGAAGAAGGGACAGGGGGCTCACCCCTCCACTTT.

The chain is built from TRBV25-1 and TRBJ2-1; a weak D match, TRBD2 (6 bases). V lost 2 bases to trimming and J lost 2 bases, with 16 bases between them. CDR1 and CDR2 from the germline V gene are MGHDK and SYGVNS. The CDR3 totals 17 residues. In nucleotides, the CDR3 is TGTGCCAGCAGTGAAGCAGGAGGGCAGGCCCCCTACAATGAGCAGTTCTTC. This gives the protein CASSEAGGQAPYNEQFF.

The chain has TRBV7-3 and TRBJ2-7, with D tentatively TRBD2 (5 bases). The CDR3 runs 18 residues. V lost 7 bases and J lost 4, with 29 bases in between. The V gene's germline CDR1 is SGHTA and CDR2 FQGTGA. The CDR3 loop reads CASTSQANGIAHSYEQYV. The CDR3 DNA reads as TGTGCCAGCACAAGTCAGGCCAACGGGATAGCACACTCATACGAGCAGTACGTC.

This clonotype appeared once. The V and J genes are TRBV7-8 and TRBJ1-1; weak D call: TRBD1 (5 bases). This CDR3 spans 17 amino acids. Trimming stripped 5 bases from V and 5 bases from J, with 24 bases between. Germline assignment: CDR1 SGHVS and CDR2 FQNEAQ. In DNA form, the CDR3 reads TGTGCCAGCAGCGGGGGGGAACGTCACGGAGGAAAGACTGAAGCTTTCTTT. Translating gives CASSGGERHGGKTEAFF.

As for this clonotype: Its ends do not fully match the called genes, so a read error is possible. The gene calls are TRBV14 and TRBJ2-1; possible D gene TRBD1, 6 bases. CDR1 SGHDN and CDR2 FVKESK come from the germline V gene. This CDR3 contains 16 residues. Here the CDR3 reads CASSPFTGWSGNEQLF. The CDR3 region has the DNA TGTGCCAGCAGCCCTTTCACAGGGTGGAGTGGCAATGAGCAGCTCTTC.

As regards this clonotype: At one boundary the junction diverges from the germline segment, which might be a read error. The rearrangement uses TRBV7-3 and TRBJ2-7; weak D call: TRBD2 (6 bases). Germline CDR1 SGHTA, CDR2 FQGTGA. The CDR3 runs 14 residues. DNA for the CDR3: TGTGCCAGCAGTTCTGACGGGACTTGGGGAGAGACCCAGTTC. Translating it yields CASSSDGTWGETQF.

This rearrangement joins TRBV11-3 to TRBJ2-2; 9 bases align to TRBD2. Trimming took 5 bases from V and 11 from J; bases not matched to a gene: 3. Per germline, CDR1 SGHNT and CDR2 YENEEA. This CDR3 comprises 12 residues. This chain's CDR3 is CASSTLAGELFF. Here the CDR3 DNA reads TGTGCCAGCAGCACCCTAGCGGGAGAGCTGTTTTTT.

With regard to this clonotype: A much larger clonotype is one base distant, so this may be a read error. The chain is built from TRBV5-4 and TRBJ1-6; D unresolved. CDR1 SGHNT and CDR2 YYREEE come from the germline V gene (reference sequence). The CDR3 sequence is 14 residues long. CDR3 sequence reads: CASSFTSGNSTLHF. Written as DNA, the CDR3 is TGTGCCAGCAGCTTTACTAGCGGCAATTCAACCCTCCACTTT.

As regards this clonotype: The junction shows a germline mismatch at one end, possibly a read error. The chain joins TRBV11-3 to TRBJ2-5, with D perhaps matching TRBD1 (5 bases). Germline V gene data show CDR1 as SGHNT and CDR2 as YENEEA. This CDR3 has 15 amino acids. The DNA for the CDR3 is TGTGCCAGCAGCGCACGGATAGCAGGGAAAAAGACACAGTACTTC. Translated: CASSARIAGKKTQYF. The full variable domain, in which reference TRBV11-3 and TRBJ2-5 provide the parts outside the CDR3, is EAGVVQSPRYKIIEKKQPVAFWCNPISGHNTLYWYLQNLGQGPELLIRYENEEAVDDSQLPKDRFSAERLKGVDSTLKIQPAELGDSAVYLCASSARIAGKKTQYFGPGTRLLVL.

The V gene is TRBV5-5, the J gene TRBJ2-3, with no clear D. The V and J ends lost 5 bases and 1 base respectively, with 8 bases between them. Germline V gene data show CDR1 as SGHKS and CDR2 as YYEKEE (reference sequence). The CDR3 covers 13 residues. CDR3: CASRDLGTDTQYF. Written as DNA, the CDR3 is TGTGCCAGCAGGGACCTCGGCACAGATACGCAGTATTTT.

The chain recombines TRBV9 with TRBJ1-2; TRBD1 matches at 10 bases. The V gene's germline CDR1 is SGDLS and CDR2 YYNGEE. J lost 11 bases, V lost 3 bases, and 13 bases had no gene match. The CDR3 contains 15 residues. CDR3 DNA: TGTGCCAGCAGCGCACGGGACAGGGGACGCGACGGGTACACCTTC. This sequence encodes CASSARDRGRDGYTF. Filled out from reference TRBV9 and TRBJ1-2, the complete variable domain reads DSGVTQTPKHLITATGQRVTLRCSPRSGDLSVYWYQQSLDQGLQFLIQYYNGEERAKGNILERFSAQQFPDLHSELNLSSLELGDSALYFCASSARDRGRDGYTFGSGTRLTVV.

The gene calls are TRBV19 and TRBJ1-1; D is uncertain. The CDR3 runs to 15 residues. Trimming cost V 6 bases and J 12 bases, with 26 bases left between them. The V gene's germline CDR1 is LNHDA and CDR2 SQIVND (reference sequence). The CDR3 DNA reads TGTGCCAGTAGCTTAGATCTCACAGCCAACAATGAGCCTTTCTTT. Translated, it gives CASSLDLTANNEPFF.

As regards this clonotype: Likely a read error: the CDR3 ends without its conserved phenylalanine or tryptophan. It is unclear where the CDR3 begins or ends on the DNA, so no DNA is shown, and the CDR3 is as TCRdb lists it. The gene calls are TRBV2 and TRBJ1-5. The CDR3 sequence runs 15 residues, both termini included. Per the germline V gene, CDR1 is SNHLY and CDR2 is FYNNEI. The CDR3 is CASGDGTTRTQPLHP.